Below are 21 T cell receptor beta chains sequenced from a single sample in a study of beta chain features in type 1 diabetes (dated by TCRdb to 2016 to 2019). Study-level results and caveats: In all four CD4+ subsets, TCRB CDR3 length was moderately but significantly shorter in type 1 diabetes patients.

Which antigens these TCRs recognize remains unknown. The library came from the immunoSEQ multiplex PCR assay. The entire amount of isolated RNA was reverse transcribed using the High Capacity cDNA Reverse Transcription Kit, so the sequenced TCRB transcripts were expressed ones. TCRdb took this table from immuneACCESS and kept in-frame rearrangements with V and J called. Such tables lack part of the clones; where checked against another copy, unresolved V genes explain under half of the gap, and the rest is unexplained. This sample holds 300,000 to 400,000 clones; over 9% were observed only once. The ten largest clones take up about 0.6% of the sample. Specimen: central memory CD4+ T cells from blood. These receptors were obtained from a young man with type 1 diabetes.

This clone has a handful of counts. This chain connects TRBV7-6 to TRBJ2-5; 9 bases are shared with TRBD2. After removal of 4 bases from V and 5 bases from J, the junction contained 17 bases not matched to a gene. The CDR3 sequence is 18 residues long. Per germline, CDR1 SGHVS and CDR2 FNYEAQ. Here the CDR3 reads CASSSPSGTSHQRETQYF. The CDR3 coding sequence is TGTGCCAGCAGCTCCCCCTCCGGGACTAGCCATCAGAGGGAGACCCAGTACTTC.

This clone appeared a few times. This chain uses TRBV5-1 with TRBJ1-1; a weak D match, TRBD1 (5 bases). This CDR3 has 16 residues. The germline V gene encodes CDR1 SGHRS and CDR2 YFSETQ. With 6 bases removed from V and 5 bases from J, the gap between germline ends came to 23 bases. The CDR3 coding sequence is TGCGCCAGCACTCTCTCGGGACGTAGTCATGGGACTGAAGCTTTCTTT. Amino acid sequence: CASTLSGRSHGTEAFF. The variable domain in full, with the rest retrieved from reference TRBV5-1 and TRBJ1-1, is KAGVTQTPRYLIKTRGQQVTLSCSPISGHRSVSWYQQTPGQGLQFLFEYFSETQRNKGNFPGRFSGRQFSNSRSEMNVSTLELGDSALYLCASTLSGRSHGTEAFFGQGTRLTVV.

This clone was found a few times. The gene calls are TRBV7-2 and TRBJ1-2; D not resolved. CDR1 SGHTA and CDR2 FQGNSA come from the germline V gene. This CDR3 contains 15 residues. V dropped 2 bases and J dropped 8 bases, with 18 bases sitting between them. The CDR3 DNA sequence: TGTGCCAGCAGCTTATTCGAAAGCCTTAGGAGGGGCTACACCTTC. It specifies CASSLFESLRRGYTF. Using reference TRBV7-2 and TRBJ1-2 for the parts outside the CDR3, the full variable domain is GAGVSQSPSNKVTEKGKDVELRCDPISGHTALYWYRQSLGQGLEFLIYFQGNSAPDKSGLPSDRFSAERTGGSVSTLTIQRTQQEDSAVYLCASSLFESLRRGYTFGSGTRLTVV.

This clone was counted between two and nine times. The V call is TRBV19, the J call TRBJ1-1; 8 bases align to TRBD1. V was pared by 3 bases and J by 2 bases, with 5 bases of the junction left unmatched. The CDR3 totals 15 residues. Looked up from germline, CDR1 is LNHDA and CDR2 is SQIVND (reference sequence). The CDR3 bases are TGTGCCAGTAGTATGACCGGACAGGGAAACACTGAAGCTTTCTTT. Its protein is CASSMTGQGNTEAFF.

This chain uses TRBV5-1 with TRBJ1-1, with D unresolved. The CDR3 extends over 14 amino acids. V was trimmed by 3 bases and J by 7 bases, leaving 16 bases between them. Germline CDR1 is SGHRS and CDR2 is YFSETQ. This chain's CDR3 is CASSSDPLNGEAFF. The DNA of the CDR3 is TGCGCCAGCAGCTCGGACCCTTTGAACGGTGAAGCTTTCTTT.

The chain has TRBV19 and TRBJ2-1; D might be TRBD1 (6 bases). CDR1 is LNHDA, CDR2 SQIVND, per germline (reference sequence). Trimming left V 4 bases short and J 6 bases short, with 16 bases between. This CDR3 contains 15 residues. As DNA, the CDR3 is TGTGCCAGTAGTAGCATAGGGGGTAAGGGCAATGAGCAGTTCTTC. Translation gives CASSSIGGKGNEQFF.

The CDR3 DNA is TGTGCCAGCAGTGATCAGGGTTACCAAGAGACCCAGTACTTC. It codes for CASSDQGYQETQYF. V usage is TRBV2 and J usage is TRBJ2-5; D perhaps matches TRBD1 (5 bases). The ends were cut back, 3 bases at V and 0 bases at J, with 8 bases in the middle. The CDR3 length is 14 residues. Germline assignment: CDR1 SNHLY and CDR2 FYNNEI.

This clone was seen repeatedly, ten times or more. The chain employs TRBV7-9 and TRBJ1-3; D gene ambiguous. The CDR3 runs to 14 residues. V dropped 3 bases and J dropped 8 bases, with 14 bases sitting between them. Per germline, CDR1 SEHNR and CDR2 FQNEAQ (reference sequence). Written as DNA, the CDR3 is TGTGCCAGCAGCTTCCAGACCGGCGGGGACACCATATATTTT. Amino acid sequence: CASSFQTGGDTIYF.

V usage is TRBV6-5 and J usage is TRBJ2-1, with 7 bases aligning to TRBD1. Germline V gene lookup returns CDR1 MNHEY and CDR2 SVGAGI. The trim removed 6 bases at V and 9 bases at J, leaving 8 bases unmatched. The CDR3 runs 13 residues. The CDR3 here is CASRRIQGSEQFF. The CDR3 bases are TGTGCCAGCAGACGAATACAGGGGTCTGAGCAGTTCTTC.

This chain links TRBV11-2 with TRBJ2-1; no definite D call. Germline lookup yields CDR1 SGHAT and CDR2 FQNNGV. This CDR3 spans 14 amino acids. V was pared by 2 bases and J by 6 bases, with 11 bases between. CDR3 region: CASSLRLTVNEQFF. CDR3 nucleotide sequence: TGTGCCAGCAGCTTAAGGCTGACTGTCAATGAGCAGTTCTTC.

A few counts support this clone. This chain uses TRBV27 with TRBJ2-7; 11 nucleotides agree with TRBD2. From germline, CDR1 is MNHEY and CDR2 SMNVEV (reference sequence). The CDR3 is 14 residues long. With V trimmed by 2 bases and J by 6 bases, 3 bases remained unmatched. The DNA of the CDR3 is TGTGCCAGCAGTTTAAGGCTAGCGGGAGGCGAGCAGTACTTC. It translates to CASSLRLAGGEQYF.

This clone was counted only a few times. The chain is built from TRBV28 and TRBJ1-1, with a possible D match to TRBD1 (5 bases). CDR3 length: 13 amino acids. Germline V gene sequence: CDR1 MDHEN, CDR2 SYDVKM. Trimming shortened V by 7 bases and J by 3 bases, and 12 bases separated the two germline ends. CDR3 sequence reads: CASTGRVDTEAFF. The CDR3 region has the DNA TGTGCCAGCACCGGCAGGGTCGACACTGAAGCTTTCTTT.

This clone was recorded a few times. The chain recombines TRBV5-1 with TRBJ2-7; 7 bases map to TRBD1. Germline V lookup: CDR1 SGHRS, CDR2 YFSETQ. The CDR3 spans 14 residues. V shed 0 bases, J shed 2 bases, and the junction held 2 bases outside the gene matches. CDR3 residues: CASSLATGPYEQYF. CDR3 bases: TGCGCCAGCAGCTTGGCGACAGGGCCCTACGAGCAGTACTTC.

J is TRBJ1-1 and V is TRBV7-9; 7 bases are shared with TRBD1. V lost 2 bases and J lost 5; bases outside the gene matches: 2. CDR3 length: 13 amino acids. From germline, CDR1 is SEHNR and CDR2 FQNEAQ (reference sequence). In DNA, the CDR3 is TGTGCCAGCAGCTTACAGGGGGAGACTGAAGCTTTCTTT. It is translated as CASSLQGETEAFF.

Many counts were recorded for this clone. The chain carries TRBV28 and TRBJ1-1; 7 positions match TRBD1. This CDR3 comprises 14 residues. CDR1 is MDHEN, CDR2 SYDVKM, per germline. Losses at the gene ends were 4 bases for V and 3 bases for J; bases not matched to a gene: 5. CDR3: CASSYRGSDTEAFF. In nucleotides, the CDR3 is TGTGCCAGCAGTTACAGGGGTTCAGACACTGAAGCTTTCTTT.

This clone appeared a few times. The rearrangement uses TRBV5-1 and TRBJ2-5; 9 bases fit TRBD1. Trimming at V came to 4 bases and at J to 5 bases, leaving 9 bases not matched to a gene. The CDR3 totals 15 residues. Germline V gives CDR1 SGHRS, CDR2 YFSETQ. CDR3: CASSPGQGGWETQYF. DNA of the CDR3: TGCGCCAGCAGCCCGGGACAGGGCGGGTGGGAGACCCAGTACTTC.

This clone appeared a few times. The same CDR3 is also encoded by other DNA sequences in this sample. The rearrangement joins TRBV5-1 to TRBJ1-4; 7 bases fit TRBD1. The CDR3 loop spans 14 amino acids. CDR1 and CDR2 (germline): SGHRS, YFSETQ. V shed 0 bases, J shed 8 bases, and the junction held 4 bases outside the gene matches. This chain's CDR3 is CASSLEAGGEKLFF. Written as DNA, the CDR3 is TGCGCCAGCAGCTTGGAGGCAGGGGGGGAAAAACTGTTTTTT.

V and J are TRBV5-1 and TRBJ2-3, with D possibly TRBD2 on 5 matching bases. The CDR3 spans 13 residues. Between the trimmed V and J ends, which lost 7 bases and 1 base, there was a span of 10 bases. CDR1 SGHRS and CDR2 YFSETQ come from the germline V gene. CDR3 sequence (DNA): TGCGCCAGCGGACTCGACGGCACAGATACGCAGTATTTT. Residues: CASGLDGTDTQYF.

This clone was observed a handful of times. The rearrangement links TRBV28 to TRBJ2-6; tentative D call: TRBD1 (6 bases). Trimming shortened V by 7 bases and J by 4 bases, and 14 bases separated the two germline ends. This CDR3 has 15 amino acids. Germline values: CDR1 MDHEN, CDR2 SYDVKM. DNA for the CDR3: TGTGCCAGCACTCAGGGGAGCGAAGGGGCCAACGTCCTGACTTTC. Its protein is CASTQGSEGANVLTF.

V usage is TRBV6-5 and J usage is TRBJ2-7; possibly TRBD2 for D (5 bases). The V and J ends lost 0 bases and 0 bases respectively, with 12 bases between them. This CDR3 spans 16 amino acids. CDR1 and CDR2 from the germline V gene are MNHEY and SVGAGI. The CDR3 DNA is TGTGCCAGCAGTTACTCGAAAGAGGGCTACTCCTACGAGCAGTACTTC. This gives the protein CASSYSKEGYSYEQYF.

The chain links TRBV10-3 to TRBJ2-3, with 7 bases aligning to TRBD2. This CDR3 spans 14 amino acids. Germline V gene lookup returns CDR1 ENHRY and CDR2 SYGVKD. Unmatched junction bases numbered 5, after V lost 3 bases and J lost 5 bases. CDR3 in amino acids: CAISEGTTGDTQYF. CDR3 in DNA: TGTGCCATCAGTGAAGGGACTACCGGAGATACGCAGTATTTT.